Listed below are T cell receptor beta chains from one sample, sequenced in a study of blood T cell repertoires in COVID-19. The method was immunoSEQ multiplex PCR; TCRdb's version includes in-frame clones alone and lacks a portion of them. The sample carries 150,000 or so clones, 85% to 90% recorded once. The specimen sequenced was peripheral blood. These receptors were taken from a woman in her seventies with COVID-19, enrolled during active disease. Both conserved end residues are part of each CDR3. D genes are given only for firm matches. Expanded clones are given a class, and other clones once, few, many or no size at all.

cdr3_nt,cdr3_aa,d_call,j_call,v_call,clone_size
TGTGCCAGTTACCCAGGGACCCGGGACTGGGCTAACTATGGCTACACCTTC,CASYPGTRDWANYGYTF,-,TRBJ1-2,TRBV19,-
TGTGCCAGCAGACCCGGGGGTCTGGAGACCCAGTACTTC,CASRPGGLETQYF,-,TRBJ2-5,TRBV12-3/TRBV12-4,-
TGTGCCAGCAGCTTAATCCAGGGCCCCTACAATGAGCAGTTCTTC,CASSLIQGPYNEQFF,-,TRBJ2-1,TRBV7-3,-
TGTGCCTGGAGGCTCCGGACACCGAACACTGAAGCTTTCTTT,CAWRLRTPNTEAFF,-,TRBJ1-1,TRBV30,-
TGTGCCAGCAGCGCAATCGGAGATACGCAGTATTTT,CASSAIGDTQYF,-,TRBJ2-3,TRBV9,-
TGCGCCAGCAGCTTGGACAGGGGCGGGGATACGCAGTATTTT,CASSLDRGGDTQYF,TRBD1,TRBJ2-3,TRBV5-1,-
TGTGCCTGGAGCGGCAGGCACTATGGCTACACCTTC,CAWSGRHYGYTF,-,TRBJ1-2,TRBV30,-
TGTGCCAGCAGCCAAGTTCCCGGGTGGGACAGGGGTGAGGAGCAGTACTTC,CASSQVPGWDRGEEQYF,TRBD1,TRBJ2-7,TRBV3-1/TRBV3-2,-
TGTGCCAGCAGCCAAGAAACGAACGGGGAGACCCAGTACTTC,CASSQETNGETQYF,-,TRBJ2-5,TRBV3-1/TRBV3-2,-
TGTGCCAGCAGCCAAAACCAGGACAGGAAGTATTTT,CASSQNQDRKYF,TRBD1,TRBJ2-3,TRBV3-1/TRBV3-2,-
TGTGCCAGCAGTTTTTCAGGGGCAGATACGCAGTATTTT,CASSFSGADTQYF,-,TRBJ2-3,TRBV12-3/TRBV12-4,-
TGTGCCAGCAGCTCCAGGGTCGGCTACACCTTC,CASSSRVGYTF,-,TRBJ1-2,TRBV5-6,-
TGTGCCAGCAGCTTAGCGGGCAGGGGGATCTATGGCTACACCTTC,CASSLAGRGIYGYTF,TRBD1,TRBJ1-2,TRBV7-8,-
TGTGCCAGCAGTTTATCAGGGCCCACCGAGGAGACCCAGTACTTC,CASSLSGPTEETQYF,-,TRBJ2-5,TRBV28,-
TGTGCCAGCAGCCCGCTAGCGGGGGGGCCTAGGAAGACCCAGTACTTC,CASSPLAGGPRKTQYF,TRBD2,TRBJ2-5,TRBV7-2,-
TGTGCCAGTACCCGAGGGACAGGGCGGAATGAGCAGTTCTTC,CASTRGTGRNEQFF,TRBD1,TRBJ2-1,TRBV19,-
TGTGCCAGCAGCGTAGGAGTTATGGATGGCTACACCTTC,CASSVGVMDGYTF,-,TRBJ1-2,TRBV9,once
TGTGCCAGCAGCTCCCCGGACATGGGGTATGGCTACACCTTC,CASSSPDMGYGYTF,-,TRBJ1-2,TRBV5-6,-
TGTGCCAGCAGCACGGGACAGGGCACCACCGAGCAGTACTTC,CASSTGQGTTEQYF,TRBD1,TRBJ2-7,TRBV7-8,-
TGTGCCAGCAGTACCCCCGTTAGCCGGGTGCAGTATTTT,CASSTPVSRVQYF,-,TRBJ2-3,TRBV28,once
TGTGCCAGCAGCCCCAGGGCGGGGATCCAAGAGACCCAGTACTTC,CASSPRAGIQETQYF,-,TRBJ2-5,TRBV5-5,-
TGTGCCAGCAGCGTAGGCAACAGGGTTTCGAACTATGGCTACACCTTC,CASSVGNRVSNYGYTF,-,TRBJ1-2,TRBV9,few
TGCGCCAGCAGCCCGGGGGACAGGGGTTATAATTCACCCCTCCACTTT,CASSPGDRGYNSPLHF,TRBD1,TRBJ1-6,TRBV5-1,once
TGTGCCAGCAGTTGGGACAGGGGGGGGAGGGAGACCCAGTACTTC,CASSWDRGGRETQYF,TRBD1,TRBJ2-5,TRBV28,-
TGCAGCGCCGGAAATCCACAGGGTGGTAGCACTGAAGCTTTCTTT,CSAGNPQGGSTEAFF,-,TRBJ1-1,TRBV29-1,once
TGTGCCAGCAGCCCCCGGGACAGGGGGCCTAATGAGCAGTTCTTC,CASSPRDRGPNEQFF,TRBD1,TRBJ2-1,TRBV7-3,-
TGTGCTAGTGGTTCGACCGGGGGACAGGGAGGACTTCGGTGGGTGAACACTGAAGCTTTCTTT,CASGSTGGQGGLRWVNTEAFF,TRBD1,TRBJ1-1,TRBV12-5,-
TGTGCCAGCAGTCCCTCCACACCCTCCTACAATGAGCAGTTCTTC,CASSPSTPSYNEQFF,-,TRBJ2-1,TRBV7-2,-
TGTGCCATCAGTAACACAGGGGGCGCGGACTATGGCTACACCTTC,CAISNTGGADYGYTF,TRBD1,TRBJ1-2,TRBV10-3,once
TGTGCCAGCAGCCAAGGATTGCGGGGCAATCAGCCCCAGCATTTT,CASSQGLRGNQPQHF,-,TRBJ1-5,TRBV3-1/TRBV3-2,-
TGTGCCAGCAGTGGTAGGGGACAGCGAGAAGCTTTCTTT,CASSGRGQREAFF,TRBD1,TRBJ1-1,TRBV6-4,few
TGTGCCAGCAGTGAACCTCGATCAGGAGGCTATGCTGAAGCTTTCTTT,CASSEPRSGGYAEAFF,-,TRBJ1-1,TRBV6-1,once
TGTGCCAGTAGTACCGGGTCGGGAAACACTGAAGCTTTCTTT,CASSTGSGNTEAFF,-,TRBJ1-1,TRBV19,-
TGTGCCAGCAGTTACTCGGCACAGGGGGCCGGCTATGGCTACACCTTC,CASSYSAQGAGYGYTF,TRBD1,TRBJ1-2,TRBV6-6,-
TGTGCCAGCAGCTCCGGGACAGGGAGACTCTATGGCTACACCTTC,CASSSGTGRLYGYTF,TRBD1,TRBJ1-2,TRBV7-9,-
TGTGCCAGCAGCTTAGATCTAGGGGCCGGGCGGTATAGCAATCAGCCCCAGCATTTT,CASSLDLGAGRYSNQPQHF,-,TRBJ1-5,TRBV7-9,-
TGTGCCAGCAGCCCCCGCGGGGGGAATGAAAAACTGTTTTTT,CASSPRGGNEKLFF,-,TRBJ1-4,TRBV3-1/TRBV3-2,-
TGTGCCTGGAGTCTTTCGCTAGCTAGCACAGATACGCAGTATTTT,CAWSLSLASTDTQYF,-,TRBJ2-3,TRBV30,-
TGTGCCAGCTCCCTCGGAACTAGCGGGGGCACAGATACGCAGTATTTT,CASSLGTSGGTDTQYF,TRBD2,TRBJ2-3,TRBV18,-
TGTGCCAGCAGCCCGGACAGCTACACAGATACGCAGTATTTT,CASSPDSYTDTQYF,-,TRBJ2-3,TRBV7-2,-
TGTGCCAGCAGCCAAGTGGGACAGGGGAATGAAAAACTGTTTTTT,CASSQVGQGNEKLFF,TRBD1,TRBJ1-4,TRBV7-9,-
TGTGCCAGCAGCCCCGGGACACTCTATGGCTACACCTTC,CASSPGTLYGYTF,-,TRBJ1-2,TRBV5-5,-
TGTGCCAGCTCACCACAGGGGGACACAACTAATGAAAAACTGTTTTTT,CASSPQGDTTNEKLFF,-,TRBJ1-4,TRBV18,-
TGTGCCAGCAGCGCATGGACAGGTAACACTGAAGCTTTCTTT,CASSAWTGNTEAFF,TRBD1,TRBJ1-1,TRBV5-6,few
TGTGCCAGCAGCTGGAGCGGGGGGGCTGGAGAGACCCAGTACTTC,CASSWSGGAGETQYF,TRBD2,TRBJ2-5,TRBV7-2,-
TGTGCCAGCTCACCACCCTTACAGGGTTACGAGCAGTACTTC,CASSPPLQGYEQYF,-,TRBJ2-7,TRBV18,-
TGCAGCGTTGGTCGGGACTACGAGCAGTACTTC,CSVGRDYEQYF,-,TRBJ2-7,TRBV29-1,-
TGTGCCAGCAACAGACGTGACTATGGCTACACCTTC,CASNRRDYGYTF,-,TRBJ1-2,TRBV27,-
TGTGCCAGCAGTCGACAGGGCCAAGAGACCCAGTACTTC,CASSRQGQETQYF,TRBD1,TRBJ2-5,TRBV3-1/TRBV3-2,-
TGTGCCAGCAGGCGAGCGGGGGGCACGACAAAAGAGACCCAGTACTTC,CASRRAGGTTKETQYF,TRBD2,TRBJ2-5,TRBV11-2,-
TGTGCCAGCAACGCAGGCCAAATCGATAATTCACCCCTCCACTTT,CASNAGQIDNSPLHF,-,TRBJ1-6,TRBV6-6,-
TGTGCCAGCAGCGGATTAAATACGGGCACTGAAGCTTTCTTT,CASSGLNTGTEAFF,-,TRBJ1-1,TRBV9,-
TGTGCCAGCAGTAACAGCGGAAACACCATATATTTT,CASSNSGNTIYF,-,TRBJ1-3,TRBV6-5,-
TGTGCCATCAGTTGGACTAGCGGGGGTAATAGGGAGACCCAGTACTTC,CAISWTSGGNRETQYF,TRBD2,TRBJ2-5,TRBV10-3,-
TGTGCCAGCGAACCGGTGGTCGGGGACGGGGAGCTGTTTTTT,CASEPVVGDGELFF,-,TRBJ2-2,TRBV11-2,-
TGTGCCAGCGGCGGGACAGCCTCCCTAGAAGCTTTCTTT,CASGGTASLEAFF,TRBD1,TRBJ1-1,TRBV3-1/TRBV3-2,few
TGTGCCAGTAGTGGAGTCAGGGTGGGCCAAGAGACCCAGTACTTC,CASSGVRVGQETQYF,-,TRBJ2-5,TRBV19,-
TGTGCCAGCAGTTACCTCGCAGGGGGGAACACTGAAGCTTTCTTT,CASSYLAGGNTEAFF,TRBD1,TRBJ1-1,TRBV6-5,-